A single sample is the source of the 7 T cell receptor beta chains below, sequenced in a study of blood T cell repertoires in COVID-19. Clones were read by immunoSEQ multiplex PCR, and TCRdb kept only the in-frame ones, dropping some. Altogether nearly 110,000 clones are present, around 89% being singletons, with the ten largest covering around 7%. The sequencing sample was made of peripheral blood. These receptors were taken from a man aged 45-65 years with active or convalescent COVID-19.

This clone came up a few times. This chain uses TRBV11-2 with TRBJ2-7; 10 positions match TRBD1. Germline CDR1 SGHAT, CDR2 FQNNGV. J gave up 5 bases and V 5 bases, and 12 bases lay outside the gene matches. The CDR3 has 16 residues. The CDR3 DNA reads TGTGCCAGCAGCCCCGGCTCCGGGACAGGGGTCCACGAGCAGTACTTC. Translation: CASSPGSGTGVHEQYF.

Here the CDR3 reads CSVRGGTNTGELFF. CDR3 coding DNA: TGCAGCGTTCGTGGAGGGACTAACACCGGGGAGCTGTTTTTT. The chain uses TRBV29-1 and TRBJ2-2; possible D gene TRBD2, 6 bases. Between the trimmed V and J ends, which lost 5 bases and 2 bases, there was a span of 12 bases. The CDR3 spans 14 residues. Germline-derived CDR1 and CDR2 are SQVTM and ANQGSEA.

The chain joins TRBV19 to TRBJ2-4; D unclear. The V end was cut by 5 bases, the J end by 14 bases, with 13 bases between. Germline values: CDR1 LNHDA, CDR2 SQIVND (reference sequence). The CDR3 has 11 residues. DNA of the CDR3: TGTGCCAGTAGTCTTGCTTCGCACAAGTACTTC. Amino acids: CASSLASHKYF.

The V call is TRBV6-5, the J call TRBJ1-6, with 9 bases aligning to TRBD1. Germline-derived CDR1 and CDR2 are MNHEY and SVGAGI. The length of the CDR3 is 15 residues. V lost 5 bases, J lost 13 bases, and 12 bases stayed unmatched. As DNA, the CDR3 is TGTGCCAGCAGTAGTCCACGGGACAGGGAGGGCCCCCTCCACTTT. Its protein is CASSSPRDREGPLHF.

V and J are TRBV6-5 and TRBJ2-2; no definite D call. Germline V gene sequence: CDR1 MNHEY, CDR2 SVGAGI. Trimming took off 6 bases at V and 4 bases at J, with 6 bases between the two ends. This CDR3 spans 12 amino acids. The CDR3 sequence is CASRAVTGELFF. The CDR3 DNA is TGTGCCAGCAGAGCCGTCACCGGGGAGCTGTTTTTT.

As to this clone: This sample includes further DNA sequences coding for the same CDR3. This chain connects TRBV2 to TRBJ1-3, with a weak D call TRBD1 (6 bases). The V end was cut by 4 bases, the J end by 1 base, with 8 bases between. CDR3 size: 14 residues. From germline, CDR1 is SNHLY and CDR2 FYNNEI. The chain's CDR3 is CASSGGHSGNTIYF. The CDR3 nucleotides read TGTGCCAGCAGTGGGGGGCATTCTGGAAACACCATATATTTT.

The chain combines TRBV5-5 with TRBJ2-7; 7 bases agree with TRBD1. The CDR3 contains 16 residues. V gave up 5 bases and J gave up 2 bases; unmatched junction bases: 13. The V gene's germline CDR1 is SGHKS and CDR2 YYEKEE (reference sequence). CDR3 sequence (DNA): TGTGCCAGCAGACGAGGGGTCAACAGGGGCGCCTACGAGCAGTACTTC. Translation: CASRRGVNRGAYEQYF.